These 25 T cell receptor beta chains were all obtained from the same sample, sequenced in a study of T-cell reconstitution after alpha-beta-depleted transplantation in children (dated by TCRdb to about 2016). The library was built by means of PCR. Sequencing relied on an Illumina HiSeq 2500. To normalize quantification of the TCRbeta repertoire, the TCR libraries were built with molecular barcoding that relied on unique molecular identifiers. The raw public reads went through TCRdb reprocessing: fastp at Q25, MiXCR clone calling, in-frame beta chains kept. Each CDR3 protein appears once, grouped with its most common genes and DNA. The sample includes 200,000 to 250,000 distinct CDR3 sequences, with under 9.5% observed a single time. Clones ranked in the top ten supply around 6.2% of the sample. The sample was PBMCs from the stem cell graft donor, taken from the stem cell graft. The origin of the receptors is a human donor who donated a stem cell graft to a child with acute lymphoblastic leukemia.

This clonotype has a count of ten or more. The chain joins TRBV3-1 to TRBJ2-2; D possibly corresponds to TRBD2 (5 bases). The V and J ends lost 4 bases and 4 bases respectively, with 7 bases between them. The CDR3 is 13 residues long. Per the germline V gene, CDR1 is LGHDT and CDR2 is YNNKEL (reference sequence). The CDR3 reads CASSPGVTGELFF. The CDR3 bases are TGTGCCAGCAGCCCCGGGGTCACCGGGGAGCTGTTTTTT.

V is TRBV6-1 and J is TRBJ2-7; 8 positions agree with TRBD2. Germline-derived CDR1 and CDR2 are MNHNS and SASEGT. This CDR3 is built from 15 residues. V lost 0 bases to trimming and J lost 6 bases; unmatched junction nucleotides: 7. The CDR3 sequence is CASSEAIGREAEQYF. As DNA, the CDR3 is TGTGCCAGCAGTGAAGCGATCGGGAGGGAGGCCGAGCAGTACTTC.

Concerning this clonotype itself: A junction boundary mismatches the germline segment, possibly from a read error. The chain joins TRBV5-1 to TRBJ2-3; D might be TRBD1 or TRBD2, each matching 5 bases. Germline CDR1 and CDR2: SGHRS and YFSETQ. The CDR3 sequence is 11 residues long. CDR3 nucleotide sequence: TGCGCCAGCAGCTTGGAGGGGACCAAGAATTTT. Translating gives CASSLEGTKNF.

The chain carries TRBV10-3 and TRBJ2-5; 8 nucleotides match TRBD2. The CDR3 length is 15 residues. V lost 4 bases and J lost 3; bases outside the gene matches: 7. Germline CDR1 is ENHRY and CDR2 is SYGVKD. The CDR3 nucleotides are TGTGCCATCAGTGCTCCCGAGCGGGGGAAAGAGACCCAGTACTTC. Its protein product is CAISAPERGKETQYF.

The rearrangement joins TRBV7-2 to TRBJ2-1, with D perhaps matching TRBD2 (7 bases). The CDR3 consists of 14 residues. The germline CDR1 and CDR2 sequences are SGHTA and FQGNSA. Trimming removed 5 bases from V and 6 bases from J, with 14 bases in between. In nucleotides, the CDR3 is TGTGCCAGCAGCACAGGGACTATTTTCAATGAGCAGTTCTTC. Its translation is CASSTGTIFNEQFF.

This clonotype was counted between two and nine times. This rearrangement joins TRBV20-1 to TRBJ2-5; TRBD2 matches 7 bases. The V and J ends lost 5 bases and 5 bases, in that order; junction bases with no gene match: 2. The germline CDR1 and CDR2 sequences are DFQATT and SNEGSKA (reference sequence). This CDR3 spans 11 amino acids. The CDR3 loop reads CSAGGEETQYF. The CDR3 DNA is TGCAGTGCTGGGGGGGAGGAGACCCAGTACTTC.

Many counts were recorded for this clonotype. The chain carries TRBV6-4 and TRBJ2-3; D gene uncertain. V lost 4 bases and J 5 bases, leaving 7 bases between the germline ends. Germline V lookup: CDR1 MRHNA, CDR2 SNTAGT. This CDR3 is 12 amino acids long. CDR3 amino acids: CASSVGGDTQYF. CDR3 nucleotides: TGTGCCAGCAGTGTTGGCGGAGATACGCAGTATTTT.

The chain joins TRBV6-1 to TRBJ1-1; D possibly corresponds to TRBD1 (6 bases). The CDR3 contains 15 residues. CDR1 and CDR2 (germline): MNHNS, SASEGT. The V end was cut by 6 bases, the J end by 1 base, with 15 bases between. The CDR3 DNA reads TGTGCCAGCAGCTCTCTACAGGGATGGAACACTGAAGCTTTCTTT. Its protein product is CASSSLQGWNTEAFF.

This clonotype was counted many times. The chain uses TRBV6-5 and TRBJ2-2; D ambiguous. The germline gives CDR1 MNHEY, CDR2 SVGAGI. The V and J ends lost 6 bases and 3 bases respectively, with 5 bases between them. The CDR3 totals 12 residues. The CDR3 region has the DNA TGTGCCAGCAGGGCCTACACCGGGGAGCTGTTTTTT. Its protein is CASRAYTGELFF.

In this sample, this clonotype turned up a few times. The chain couples TRBV27 to TRBJ2-1; D possibly corresponds to TRBD1 (6 bases). CDR1 is MNHEY and CDR2 is SMNVEV in the germline V gene (reference sequence). The V end was cut by 4 bases, the J end by 0 bases, with 10 bases between. CDR3 size: 15 residues. The CDR3 region is CASSSLGGSYNEQFF. CDR3 coding DNA: TGTGCCAGCAGTTCCCTAGGGGGCTCCTACAATGAGCAGTTCTTC.

The chain joins TRBV7-2 to TRBJ1-2, with D possibly matching TRBD1 (5 bases). This CDR3 is built from 14 residues. Germline CDR1 and CDR2: SGHTA and FQGNSA. Trimming removed 0 bases at V and 4 bases at J, with 9 bases between. DNA for the CDR3: TGTGCCAGCAGCTTAGCGCCAGGGCTCTATGGCTACACCTTC. This translates into CASSLAPGLYGYTF.

V usage is TRBV12-3 or TRBV12-4 and J usage is TRBJ2-7; 7 nucleotides agree with TRBD1. Trimming removed 5 bases from V and 1 base from J; junction bases left unmatched: 5. The CDR3 loop spans 14 amino acids. CDR3 protein: CASSRSQGSYEQYF. CDR3 DNA sequence: TGTGCCAGCAGTCGTTCACAGGGGTCCTACGAGCAGTACTTC.

The chain is built from TRBV6-2 or TRBV6-3 and TRBJ2-1; 12 bases are a match to TRBD2. V lost 6 bases, J lost 0 bases, and 15 bases stayed unmatched. Germline CDR1 and CDR2: MNHEY and SVGEGT. CDR3 length: 20 residues. The CDR3 loop is CASSHLAGGPNPSSYNEQFF. In DNA, the CDR3 is TGTGCCAGCAGCCACCTAGCGGGGGGGCCGAATCCCAGCTCCTACAATGAGCAGTTCTTC.

This clonotype was recorded a few times. DNA of the CDR3: TGCAGCGTTGAAGATAATTTAGAGTTCTTC. The encoded protein is CSVEDNLEFF. The gene calls are TRBV29-1 and TRBJ2-1; no clear D gene. The CDR3 totals 10 residues. CDR1 and CDR2 (germline): SQVTM, ANQGSEA. V was shortened by 0 bases and J by 14 bases, with 8 bases between the two germline ends.

This clonotype was observed a handful of times. This rearrangement joins TRBV20-1 to TRBJ2-3; tentative D call: TRBD1 (6 bases). The CDR3 has 13 amino acids. The germline V and J ends were trimmed by 3 bases and 4 bases, with 11 bases remaining between them. Germline V gene data show CDR1 as DFQATT and CDR2 as SNEGSKA (reference sequence). The CDR3 region has the DNA TGCAGTGCTAGCATACAGGGACCAGATACGCAGTATTTT. It is translated as CSASIQGPDTQYF.

There are a few counts of this clonotype. The V and J genes are TRBV7-2 and TRBJ2-4; the match to TRBD2 covers 10 bases. V was pared by 3 bases and J by 4 bases, with 6 bases of the junction left unmatched. The CDR3 totals 16 residues. Germline loops: CDR1 SGHTA, CDR2 FQGNSA. CDR3 nucleotides: TGTGCCAGCAGCTTCACACTAGCGGGGAATAAAAACATTCAGTACTTC. It yields the protein CASSFTLAGNKNIQYF.

This clonotype was picked up a small number of times. V and J are TRBV5-1 and TRBJ2-5, with D tentatively TRBD2 (7 bases). The V and J ends lost 4 bases and 2 bases respectively, with 15 bases between them. The CDR3 spans 15 residues. CDR1 and CDR2 (germline): SGHRS, YFSETQ. CDR3: CASSRDYGTQETQYF. The CDR3 bases are TGCGCCAGCAGCCGGGACTACGGGACACAAGAGACCCAGTACTTC.

The V and J genes are TRBV18 and TRBJ1-2, with unresolved D. The ends were cut back, 5 bases at V and 4 bases at J, with 17 bases in the middle. CDR1 is KGHSH and CDR2 is LQKENI in the germline V gene. The CDR3 runs to 15 residues. The CDR3 region has the DNA TGTGCCAGCTCAATGTCCGCGGGTCAACCCTATGGCTACACCTTC. Its protein product is CASSMSAGQPYGYTF.

J is TRBJ2-7 and V is TRBV2; D perhaps matches TRBD1 (6 bases). The germline gives CDR1 SNHLY, CDR2 FYNNEI. The CDR3 extends over 16 amino acids. Trimming took off 5 bases at V and 0 bases at J, with 17 bases between the two ends. The CDR3 nucleotides read TGTGCCAGCAGTAACCTAGGACAGTCCAGCTCCTACGAGCAGTACTTC. Protein product: CASSNLGQSSSYEQYF.

This clonotype came up many times. The chain is built from TRBV29-1 and TRBJ2-6; TRBD1 matches 7 bases. This CDR3 has 16 residues. From germline, CDR1 is SQVTM and CDR2 ANQGSEA. The V gene end was trimmed by 6 bases and the J gene end by 2 bases; junction bases not matched to a gene: 10. The CDR3 loop reads CSVMTGFKTGANVLTF. CDR3 DNA: TGCAGCGTGATGACAGGGTTTAAGACTGGGGCCAACGTCCTGACTTTC.

In its sample, this clonotype was seen many times. The chain combines TRBV4-2 with TRBJ1-3; no clear D gene. Trimming pared 1 base from V and 0 bases from J, leaving 16 bases between. The CDR3 has 18 amino acids. Looked up from germline, CDR1 is LGHNA and CDR2 is YNFKEQ. The chain's CDR3 is CASSQGDRRGSSGNTIYF. Here the CDR3 DNA reads TGTGCCAGCAGCCAAGGAGATCGGCGGGGTTCCTCTGGAAACACCATATATTTT.

The gene calls are TRBV10-1 and TRBJ2-1; D is undetermined. V lost 3 bases and J 0 bases, leaving 9 bases between the germline ends. Germline lookup yields CDR1 WNHNN and CDR2 SYGVQD (reference sequence). This CDR3 has 15 residues. CDR3 residues: CASSDFRSSYNEQFF. The CDR3 DNA sequence: TGCGCCAGCAGTGACTTCAGGAGCTCCTACAATGAGCAGTTCTTC.

This clonotype was counted many times. This chain connects TRBV10-3 to TRBJ2-7, with TRBD1 matching over 8 bases. The germline V gene has CDR1 ENHRY and CDR2 SYGVKD. The CDR3 spans 15 residues. The ends lost 1 base at V and 6 bases at J; junction bases unmatched: 8. The CDR3, as DNA: TGTGCCATCAGTGAGTATCCGACAGGGGAAACCGAGCAGTACTTC. This sequence encodes CAISEYPTGETEQYF.

The V gene is TRBV15, the J gene TRBJ1-1; 7 nucleotides agree with TRBD1. Germline V gene lookup returns CDR1 LNHNV and CDR2 YYDKDF (reference sequence). Trimming removed 5 bases from V and 5 bases from J; junction bases left unmatched: 14. The CDR3 extends over 16 amino acids. CDR3: CATSGQRQGPLTEAFF. The CDR3 DNA is TGTGCCACCAGCGGACAGAGACAGGGACCTTTGACTGAAGCTTTCTTT. Complete variable domain (other parts from reference TRBV15 and TRBJ1-1): DAMVIQNPRYQVTQFGKPVTLSCSQTLNHNVMYWYQQKSSQAPKLLFHYYDKDFNNEADTPDNFQSRRPNTSFCFLDIRSPGLGDTAMYLCATSGQRQGPLTEAFFGQGTRLTVV.

This clonotype showed up many times. The chain combines TRBV10-3 with TRBJ2-5; D possibly corresponds to TRBD1 (7 bases). V was clipped by 2 bases and J by 4 bases, with 17 bases between them. There are 16 residues in the CDR3. Germline values: CDR1 ENHRY, CDR2 SYGVKD. The CDR3 reads CAISEAGQTSRETQYF. Written as DNA, the CDR3 is TGTGCCATCAGTGAGGCGGGACAGACGTCACGAGAGACCCAGTACTTC.